The next 18 T cell receptor beta chains were all read from a single sample in a study of cytomegalovirus exposure and HLA in healthy donors. Primers: 60 Vbeta forward and 13 Jbeta reverse. Clones were sequenced by immunoSEQ multiplex PCR, and TCRdb holds only the in-frame ones, with some missing. The sample has 99,000 or so clones, roughly 80% seen once; the top ten hold over 7.5%. The sequenced sample was PBMCs. Every receptor here comes from a woman in her 40s in good health and CMV-seropositive.

This clone was recorded a few times. The chain recombines TRBV6-5 with TRBJ1-4; 8 nucleotides line up with TRBD1. The germline CDR1 and CDR2 sequences are MNHEY and SVGAGI. The CDR3 runs 15 residues. With V trimmed by 6 bases and J by 3 bases, 6 bases remained unmatched. This CDR3 reads CASSATGGPNEKLFF. The CDR3 DNA is TGTGCCAGCAGCGCTACAGGGGGTCCTAATGAAAAACTGTTTTTT.

The genes are TRBV19 and TRBJ1-4, with TRBD1 matching 7 bases. CDR1 and CDR2 (germline): LNHDA, SQIVND (reference sequence). Germline trimming cut 0 bases from V and 3 bases from J; bases unmatched to any gene: 4. The CDR3 loop spans 16 amino acids. DNA for the CDR3: TGTGCCAGTAGTATAGATCCAGGGGGATCTAATGAAAAACTGTTTTTT. It translates to CASSIDPGGSNEKLFF.

This chain links TRBV20-1 with TRBJ1-1; 7 positions match TRBD1. The CDR3 has 11 amino acids. V lost 5 bases and J lost 8; bases outside the gene matches: 5. Germline assignment: CDR1 DFQATT and CDR2 SNEGSKA (reference sequence). In DNA, the CDR3 is TGCAGTGCTTCTACAGGGGCCGAAGCTTTCTTT. Translating it yields CSASTGAEAFF.

The gene calls are TRBV19 and TRBJ2-5; the D gene is possibly TRBD2 (6 bases). The length of the CDR3 is 15 residues. CDR1 LNHDA and CDR2 SQIVND come from the germline V gene (reference sequence). Trimming removed 2 bases from V and 1 base from J, with 11 bases in between. CDR3 bases: TGTGCCAGTAGTATATTGGCGGGAATCCAAGAGACCCAGTACTTC. Residues: CASSILAGIQETQYF.

V usage is TRBV2 and J usage is TRBJ1-1; D is possibly TRBD1 (5 bases). The CDR3 spans 13 residues. Trimming took off 10 bases at V and 2 bases at J, with 14 bases between the two ends. CDR1 is SNHLY and CDR2 is FYNNEI in the germline V gene. In DNA form, the CDR3 reads TGTGCCACAAAGACAGAATTAAACACTGAAGCTTTCTTT. Protein: CATKTELNTEAFF.

The gene calls are TRBV28 and TRBJ1-4; 7 nucleotides line up with TRBD1. Germline V gene sequence: CDR1 MDHEN, CDR2 SYDVKM. The CDR3 consists of 13 residues. Losses at the gene ends were 2 bases for V and 8 bases for J; bases not matched to a gene: 2. The CDR3 reads CASSLQGVEKLFF. The CDR3 DNA reads TGTGCCAGCAGTTTACAGGGGGTCGAAAAACTGTTTTTT.

The chain uses TRBV30 and TRBJ2-1, with 11 bases lining up with TRBD2. The CDR3 sequence is 15 residues long. Germline CDR1 GTSNPN, CDR2 SVGIG (reference sequence). Trimming at V came to 4 bases and at J to 1 base, leaving 3 bases not matched to a gene. The CDR3 nucleotides are TGTGCCTGGAACTGGACTAGCGGGTCCTACAATGAGCAGTTCTTC. Protein: CAWNWTSGSYNEQFF.

In the case of this clone: The junction departs from the called germline gene at one end, perhaps through a read error. The rearrangement joins TRBV7-9 to TRBJ2-1; 11 bases fit TRBD2. From germline, CDR1 is SEHNR and CDR2 FQNEAQ (reference sequence). This CDR3 region has 16 residues. As DNA, the CDR3 is TGTTCCAGCAGCTTAGCAACTAGCGGGGGATACAATGAGCAGTTCTTC. Its translation: CSSSLATSGGYNEQFF.

The chain links TRBV19 to TRBJ1-5; 7 bases match TRBD1. With 5 bases clipped from V and 5 bases from J, the junction kept 12 bases outside the gene matches. The CDR3 totals 16 residues. Germline CDR1 reads LNHDA; CDR2 reads SQIVND (reference sequence). The CDR3 DNA sequence: TGTGCCAGTAGTCCAAACAGACAGGGTCCGGATCAGCCCCAGCATTTT. Translating gives CASSPNRQGPDQPQHF.

This clone appeared once. This sequence joins TRBV5-1 and TRBJ1-2, with 7 bases that match TRBD1. V lost 0 bases and J lost 6; bases outside the gene matches: 8. CDR3 size: 15 residues. Per germline, CDR1 SGHRS and CDR2 YFSETQ. The CDR3 reads CASSLVVGQEDGYTF. Here the CDR3 DNA reads TGCGCCAGCAGCTTGGTGGTAGGACAGGAAGATGGCTACACCTTC.

The CDR3 reads CASSLSGKRTEAFF. The CDR3 bases are TGTGCCAGCAGTTTGTCAGGGAAGAGGACTGAAGCTTTCTTT. V and J are TRBV27 and TRBJ1-1; the D gene is possibly TRBD1 (5 bases). The CDR3 runs to 14 residues. Germline CDR1 is MNHEY and CDR2 is SMNVEV (reference sequence). V was cut by 3 bases and J by 5 bases, with 13 bases left in between.

The chain employs TRBV2 and TRBJ1-5; TRBD1 is a possible D gene (5 bases). The CDR3 sequence is 15 residues long. Germline values: CDR1 SNHLY, CDR2 FYNNEI. Between the trimmed V and J ends, which lost 7 bases and 7 bases, there was a span of 20 bases. CDR3 protein: CASNPVGRGWQPQHF. CDR3 bases: TGTGCCAGCAACCCAGTAGGTAGGGGTTGGCAGCCCCAGCATTTT.

The genes are TRBV6-5 and TRBJ1-4, with D unclear. V gave up 0 bases and J gave up 10 bases, with 9 bases separating them. The CDR3 has 13 amino acids. Germline CDR1 reads MNHEY; CDR2 reads SVGAGI. CDR3 sequence (DNA): TGTGCCAGCAGTTACTCGTCAGTGGCAAAACTGTTTTTT. As protein: CASSYSSVAKLFF.

This clone was detected once. The gene calls are TRBV27 and TRBJ1-1; 10 bases match TRBD1. V lost 6 bases and J lost 1; bases outside the gene matches: 2. The germline V gene has CDR1 MNHEY and CDR2 SMNVEV (reference sequence). This CDR3 is built from 14 residues. CDR3 DNA sequence: TGTGCCAGCAGCTGGGACAGGGGGAACACTGAAGCTTTCTTT. Amino acid sequence: CASSWDRGNTEAFF.

J is TRBJ2-2 and V is TRBV5-4; 9 positions agree with TRBD2. Germline-derived CDR1 and CDR2 are SGHNT and YYREEE (reference sequence). The CDR3 is 16 amino acids. J gave up 0 bases and V 2 bases, and 2 bases lay outside the gene matches. The CDR3 DNA is TGTGCCAGCAGCTTCGGACTAGCGACGAACACCGGGGAGCTGTTTTTT. Its protein product is CASSFGLATNTGELFF.

The chain uses TRBV2 and TRBJ2-1; 7 bases map to TRBD2. With 4 bases clipped from V and 8 bases from J, the junction kept 11 bases outside the gene matches. The CDR3 runs 15 residues. Germline CDR1 is SNHLY and CDR2 is FYNNEI. CDR3: CASSGGEGRNDEQFF. DNA for the CDR3: TGTGCCAGCAGTGGGGGGGAGGGCCGGAATGATGAGCAGTTCTTC.

V and J are TRBV4-2 and TRBJ2-1; 9 nucleotides line up with TRBD2. This CDR3 comprises 17 residues. The germline gives CDR1 LGHNA, CDR2 YNFKEQ. V was clipped by 1 base and J by 5 bases; unmatched bases: 9. The DNA for the CDR3 is TGTGCCAGCAGCCAAGTTTACGCGGGAGGGCCTGACAATGAGCAGTTCTTC. Its translation: CASSQVYAGGPDNEQFF.

V is TRBV7-5 and J is TRBJ1-4; TRBD1, the table's D call, lacks a check against the DNA. TRBV7-5 is deemed a pseudogene. This CDR3 has 15 amino acids. This chain's CDR3 is CVRSLGPPGGRKLFF. CDR3 nucleotides: TGTGTCAGAAGCTTAGGCCCCCCAGGGGGGAGGAAACTGTTTTTT.